Here is one T cell receptor (beta chain) with its context. The CDR3 length is 16 residues. The ends were cut back, 4 bases at V and 2 bases at J, with 16 bases in the middle. Germline V gives CDR1 SGHDN, CDR2 FVKESK. Assay: immunoSEQ multiplex PCR; the TCRdb copy retains only in-frame clones and omits some. In the table there are roughly 200,000 clones, more than 65% of which are singletons. This sample was included in a study of blood T cell repertoires in COVID-19. Study information: COVID-19 samples, acute and convalescent, were from the United States, Italy and Spain.

V and J are TRBV14 and TRBJ2-3, with D perhaps TRBD1 (7 bases). Sequencing was performed on peripheral blood. This TCR derives from a man aged 50-59 years with active or convalescent COVID-19. This CDR3 reads CASSLPQGGITDTQYF. CDR3 DNA sequence: TGTGCCAGCAGCCTCCCTCAGGGGGGAATCACAGATACGCAGTATTTT.